One and the same sample provided the 25 T cell receptor beta chains below, sequenced in a study of T cells in women clearing cervical HPV infection. Repertoires were generated with immunoSEQ multiplex PCR, while TCRdb's copy carries only in-frame clones and drops some. The sample has 25,000 to 35,000 clones; the top ten hold roughly 8.4%. Sequencing was carried out using blood buffy coat. The receptors shown here come from a woman aged 18-70 years with a cervical HPV16 infection that either progressed to CIN3+ or cleared (not recorded which).

About this clone: Read sequence stops 3 residues before the CDR3 end, and the germline J gene provides the missing end. The same CDR3 also results from other DNA sequences found in this sample. The chain joins TRBV11-2 to TRBJ1-2; 8 bases map to TRBD1. Germline V gene sequence: CDR1 SGHAT, CDR2 FQNNGV. CDR3 length: 15 residues. The trim removed 4 bases at V and 7 bases at J, leaving 11 bases unmatched. The CDR3 DNA, read in part, is TGTGCCAGCAGCTCCCGGGACAGGCCACTTACTGGC. Protein sequence: CASSSRDRPLTG. The CDR3, in full, reads CASSSRDRPLTGYTF. The variable domain in full, with the rest retrieved from reference TRBV11-2 and TRBJ1-2, is EAGVAQSPRYKIIEKRQSVAFWCNPISGHATLYWYQQILGQGPKLLIQFQNNGVVDDSQLPKDRFSAERLKGVDSTLKIQPAKLEDSAVYLCASSSRDRPLTGYTFGSGTRLTVV.

With respect to this clone: The read stops 3 residues short of the end of the CDR3; the missing end is completed from the germline J gene. This same CDR3 is encoded by further DNA sequences in the sample. The chain links TRBV30 to TRBJ1-3; D ambiguous. Trimming cost V 3 bases and J 4 bases, with 7 bases left between them. The CDR3 contains 12 residues. The V gene's germline CDR1 is GTSNPN and CDR2 SVGIG (reference sequence). This chain's CDR3 is CAWSLRGNTIYF. The CDR3 bases that were read are TGTGCCTGGAGCCTGAGGGGAAACACC.

Points on this clone: The DNA ends 3 residues before the CDR3 does, and the rest of the CDR3 is filled in from the germline J gene. This rearrangement joins TRBV5-1 to TRBJ2-7; D is perhaps TRBD1 (5 bases). Germline V CDR1 and CDR2: SGHRS, YFSETQ. V dropped 4 bases and J dropped 5 bases, with 22 bases sitting between them. The CDR3 has 16 residues. Partial CDR3 DNA: TGCGCCAGCAGCCCATACACTTCAGGGAAGTCGAACGAG. It encodes CASSPYTSGKSNE. The entire CDR3 reads CASSPYTSGKSNEQYF.

The covered CDR3 bases are TGTGCCAGTAGCAAACTAGCGGGAGATACCTACGAG. Translating it yields CASSKLAGDTYE. The full CDR3 protein is CASSKLAGDTYEQYF. The V call is TRBV19, the J call TRBJ2-7; 11 bases map to TRBD2. The read is 3 residues too short to cover the CDR3 end, so that end is filled in from the germline J gene. Germline CDR1 reads LNHDA; CDR2 reads SQIVND (reference sequence). Germline trimming cut 6 bases from V and 2 bases from J; bases unmatched to any gene: 6. The CDR3 totals 15 residues. The full variable domain, its missing parts supplied by reference TRBV19 and TRBJ2-7, is DGGITQSPKYLFRKEGQNVTLSCEQNLNHDAMYWYRQDPGQGLRLIYYSQIVNDFQKGDIAEGYSVSREKKESFPLTVTSAQKNPTAFYLCASSKLAGDTYEQYFGPGTRLTVT.

Points on this clone: Sequencing ends 3 residues short of the CDR3 end; the germline J gene provides the rest. The chain couples TRBV2 to TRBJ2-1; 8 nucleotides align to TRBD2. Looked up from germline, CDR1 is SNHLY and CDR2 is FYNNEI. The CDR3 has 15 amino acids. The V gene end was trimmed by 6 bases and the J gene end by 6 bases; junction bases not matched to a gene: 10. CDR3 DNA, as far as it was read: TGTGCCAGCAGACGCGGACTAGCACGGAGCAATGAG. It encodes CASRRGLARSNE. The CDR3 reads in full as CASRRGLARSNEQFF.

For this clone: The read ends 3 residues shy of where the CDR3 ends; the end is completed using the germline J gene. V and J are TRBV7-6 and TRBJ1-5, with a weak D call TRBD1 (5 bases). CDR3 length: 15 amino acids. Germline V gene sequence: CDR1 SGHVS, CDR2 FNYEAQ. Partial CDR3 DNA: TGTGCCAGCAGCTTAGAGGGGAGGCAACAAGATCCC. Translation gives CASSLEGRQQDP. The complete CDR3 sequence is CASSLEGRQQDPQHF. Drawing the rest from reference TRBV7-6 and TRBJ1-5, the complete variable domain is GAGVSQSPRYKVTKRGQDVALRCDPISGHVSLYWYRQALGQGPEFLTYFNYEAQQDKSGLPNDRFSAERPEGSISTLTIQRTEQRDSAMYRCASSLEGRQQDPQHFGDGTRLSIL.

As concerns this clone: The sequenced fragment ends 3 residues before the CDR3 boundary, so the rest is inferred from the germline J gene. J is TRBJ1-3 and V is TRBV2; possible D gene TRBD1, 6 bases. From germline, CDR1 is SNHLY and CDR2 FYNNEI. V was cut by 6 bases and J by 4 bases, with 13 bases left in between. This CDR3 region has 14 residues. CDR3 protein: CASSTQGVGNTIYF. CDR3 DNA (partial): TGTGCCAGCAGCACACAGGGTGTAGGAAACACC.

About this clone itself: Read sequence stops 3 residues before the CDR3 end, and the germline J gene provides the missing end. This sequence joins TRBV9 and TRBJ2-3; D is unclear. The germline V gene has CDR1 SGDLS and CDR2 YYNGEE. The V end was cut by 0 bases, the J end by 3 bases, with 8 bases between. The CDR3 spans 14 residues. The part of the CDR3 DNA that was read is TGTGCCAGCAGCGTAGAGCAAACTACAGATACG. Its protein product is CASSVEQTTDT. The entire CDR3 protein reads CASSVEQTTDTQYF. The complete variable domain, with remaining parts taken from reference TRBV9 and TRBJ2-3, reads DSGVTQTPKHLITATGQRVTLRCSPRSGDLSVYWYQQSLDQGLQFLIQYYNGEERAKGNILERFSAQQFPDLHSELNLSSLELGDSALYFCASSVEQTTDTQYFGPGTRLTVL.

The CDR3 protein is CASSPRLAGLHEQYF. The part of the CDR3 DNA that was read is TGTGCCAGCAGTCCCAGACTAGCGGGTTTACACGAG. The chain uses TRBV28 and TRBJ2-7; 10 positions match TRBD2. The read finishes 3 residues shy of the CDR3 end, and the germline J gene is used to complete it. With 5 bases clipped from V and 5 bases from J, the junction kept 9 bases outside the gene matches. Germline values: CDR1 MDHEN, CDR2 SYDVKM. This CDR3 contains 15 residues. Filled out from reference TRBV28 and TRBJ2-7, the complete variable domain reads DVKVTQSSRYLVKRTGEKVFLECVQDMDHENMFWYRQDPGLGLRLIYFSYDVKMKEKGDIPEGYSVSREKKERFSLILESASTNQTSMYLCASSPRLAGLHEQYFGPGTRLTVT.

For this clone: The read gets to within 3 residues of the CDR3 end, and the germline J gene fills in the rest. The chain employs TRBV5-1 and TRBJ1-1, with a tentative D call TRBD1 (5 bases). The CDR3 covers 16 residues. The V gene's germline CDR1 is SGHRS and CDR2 YFSETQ. V shed 4 bases and J shed 0 bases, with 16 bases lying between them. This chain's CDR3 is CASSPLGSGVNTEAFF. The covered CDR3 bases are TGCGCCAGCAGCCCACTCGGGTCGGGGGTGAACACTGAA.

This clone is labeled medium-sized based on frequency. The read ends 3 residues before the CDR3 terminus; that terminus is restored from the germline J gene. The V and J genes are TRBV18 and TRBJ2-2, with D unclear. The V end was cut by 6 bases, the J end by 0 bases, with 5 bases between. CDR1 KGHSH and CDR2 LQKENI come from the germline V gene. The CDR3 has 13 amino acids. The CDR3 bases that were read are TGTGCCAGCTCGATAGCGAACACCGGGGAG. This translates into CASSIANTGE. The whole CDR3 reads CASSIANTGELFF.

Details on this clone: Other DNA sequences in this specimen translate into the identical CDR3. Here the CDR3 reads CASSPGQVHSGNTIYF. The sequenced CDR3 bases are TGTGCCAGCTCACCGGGACAGGTACACTCTGGAAACACC. The chain links TRBV18 to TRBJ1-3; TRBD1 matches 8 bases. The read gets to within 3 residues of the CDR3 end, and the germline J gene fills in the rest. This CDR3 has 16 amino acids. The trim removed 3 bases at V and 0 bases at J, leaving 4 bases unmatched. Germline V gene sequence: CDR1 KGHSH, CDR2 LQKENI.

The chain's CDR3 is CARSDNRHQPYTF. The part of the CDR3 DNA that was read is TGTGCCAGAAGCGATAACAGGCACCAGCCC. The chain is built from TRBV5-3 and TRBJ1-2; D may be TRBD1 (5 bases). The missing CDR3 end, 3 residues past where the read stops, is filled in from the germline J gene. TRBV5-3 is classed as an ORF, of uncertain function. This CDR3 has 13 residues.

To note about this clone: The read halts 3 residues ahead of the CDR3 end, with the missing end drawn from the germline J gene. This chain joins TRBV19 and TRBJ2-3; TRBD1 matches 8 bases. The CDR3 is made up of 15 amino acids. From germline, CDR1 is LNHDA and CDR2 SQIVND (reference sequence). CDR3 region: CASRNRQGMGETQYF. Incomplete CDR3 DNA: TGTGCCAGTCGAAACCGACAGGGGATGGGGGAGACG.

As concerns this clone: The sequence runs out 3 residues before the end of the CDR3; the remainder is reconstructed from the germline J gene. J is TRBJ1-2 and V is TRBV20-1; TRBD1 is a possible D gene (5 bases). V lost 0 bases and J lost 2, with 13 bases in between. The CDR3 runs 15 residues. The germline CDR1 and CDR2 sequences are DFQATT and SNEGSKA (reference sequence). Partial CDR3 DNA: TGCAGTGCTAGAGATATGCAGGGAAGGAACTATGGC. Translated: CSARDMQGRNYG. The full CDR3 protein is CSARDMQGRNYGYTF.

With respect to this clone: The read finishes 3 residues shy of the CDR3 end, and the germline J gene is used to complete it. The genes are TRBV11-2 and TRBJ1-1; 9 bases agree with TRBD1. CDR3 length: 13 amino acids. Germline-derived CDR1 and CDR2 are SGHAT and FQNNGV. The sequenced CDR3 bases are TGTGCCAGCAGCTTATACGGGACAGGGAAA. Its protein product is CASSLYGTGK. The full CDR3 sequence reads CASSLYGTGKAFF. The whole variable domain, filled in from reference TRBV11-2 and TRBJ1-1, reads EAGVAQSPRYKIIEKRQSVAFWCNPISGHATLYWYQQILGQGPKLLIQFQNNGVVDDSQLPKDRFSAERLKGVDSTLKIQPAKLEDSAVYLCASSLYGTGKAFFGQGTRLTVV.

A word on this clone: The read ends 3 residues early relative to the CDR3; the germline J gene fills the gap. The V call is TRBV7-3, the J call TRBJ2-1; D remains unclear. CDR3 length: 13 amino acids. Trimming took 1 base from V and 9 from J, leaving 10 bases between them. The V gene's germline CDR1 is SGHTA and CDR2 FQGTGA. CDR3 amino acids: CASSLSAVAEQFF. The sequenced CDR3 bases are TGTGCCAGCAGCTTAAGTGCTGTAGCTGAG. The complete variable domain, with remaining parts taken from reference TRBV7-3 and TRBJ2-1, reads GAGVSQTPSNKVTEKGKYVELRCDPISGHTALYWYRQSLGQGPEFLIYFQGTGAADDSGLPNDRFFAVRPEGSVSTLKIQRTERGDSAVYLCASSLSAVAEQFFGPGTRLTVL.

Regarding this clone: The read terminates 3 residues ahead of where the CDR3 ends, so the germline J gene completes it. The genes are TRBV20-1 and TRBJ2-7; 7 bases align to TRBD1. Looked up from germline, CDR1 is DFQATT and CDR2 is SNEGSKA (reference sequence). V lost 6 bases to trimming and J lost 5 bases; unmatched junction nucleotides: 10. CDR3 length: 13 residues. This CDR3 reads CSARGGADHEQYF. The CDR3 bases that were read are TGCAGTGCCCGAGGGGGCGCCGACCACGAG.

CDR3 DNA, as far as it was read: TGTGCCAGCAGTTTTCCACACACAGATACG. The encoded protein is CASSFPHTDT. The whole CDR3 sequence is CASSFPHTDTQYF. The chain employs TRBV28 and TRBJ2-3; D is unclear. The read gets to within 3 residues of the CDR3 end, and the germline J gene fills in the rest. V shed 3 bases and J shed 2 bases, with 6 bases lying between them. CDR1 is MDHEN and CDR2 is SYDVKM in the germline V gene. The CDR3 spans 13 residues.

As regards this clone: The sequenced fragment ends 3 residues before the CDR3 boundary, so the rest is inferred from the germline J gene. This chain links TRBV5-1 with TRBJ2-3, with D hard to call. The CDR3 has 13 residues. CDR1 is SGHRS and CDR2 is YFSETQ in the germline V gene. V was pared by 0 bases and J by 1 base, with 3 bases between. CDR3 sequence reads: CASSLEGTDTQYF. Incomplete CDR3 DNA: TGCGCCAGCAGCTTGGAGGGCACAGATACG.

As to this clone: The missing CDR3 end, 3 residues past where the read stops, is filled in from the germline J gene. This chain uses TRBV5-1 with TRBJ2-3; D gene ambiguous. CDR3 length: 13 amino acids. CDR1 SGHRS and CDR2 YFSETQ come from the germline V gene. The CDR3 sequence is CASSDSPRQPQYF. The part of the CDR3 DNA that was read is TGCGCCAGCAGCGACTCCCCGCGCCAGCCG. The complete variable domain, with remaining parts taken from reference TRBV5-1 and TRBJ2-3, reads KAGVTQTPRYLIKTRGQQVTLSCSPISGHRSVSWYQQTPGQGLQFLFEYFSETQRNKGNFPGRFSGRQFSNSRSEMNVSTLELGDSALYLCASSDSPRQPQYFGPGTRLTVL.

About this clone itself: With the read ending 3 residues before the CDR3 end, the germline J gene is used to fill in that end. The V and J genes are TRBV7-9 and TRBJ1-2; D is possibly TRBD1 (5 bases). Germline CDR1 SEHNR, CDR2 FQNEAQ (reference sequence). The CDR3 has 15 amino acids. This CDR3 is CASSHGGRAPGDYTF. The part of the CDR3 DNA that was read is TGTGCCAGCAGCCACGGGGGGAGGGCCCCGGGGGAC.

With regard to this clone: The CDR3 end falls 3 residues outside the read, so it is completed with the germline J gene. The chain is built from TRBV7-2 and TRBJ2-3; a weak D match, TRBD1 (6 bases). The CDR3 is 15 amino acids. V dropped 6 bases and J dropped 4 bases, with 17 bases sitting between them. Germline V lookup: CDR1 SGHTA, CDR2 FQGNSA. The CDR3: CASRRQEARADTQYF. CDR3 DNA (partial): TGTGCCAGCAGACGACAGGAAGCCCGAGCAGATACG.

Notes on this clone: The missing CDR3 end, 3 residues past where the read stops, is filled in from the germline J gene. The rearrangement joins TRBV27 to TRBJ2-2; 8 positions match TRBD1. J lost 5 bases, V lost 1 base, and 6 bases had no gene match. This CDR3 spans 16 amino acids. Germline values: CDR1 MNHEY, CDR2 SMNVEV (reference sequence). CDR3 bases read: TGTGCCAGCAGTTTATTGGACAGGGTTGATACCGGGGAG. It encodes CASSLLDRVDTGE. The full CDR3 reads CASSLLDRVDTGELFF.

On this clone: The CDR3 end falls 3 residues outside the read, so it is completed with the germline J gene. This CDR3 is also generated by other DNA sequences in the sample. V gene TRBV7-6 combines with J gene TRBJ1-4; D unresolved. V dropped 5 bases and J dropped 7 bases, with 11 bases sitting between them. Looked up from germline, CDR1 is SGHVS and CDR2 is FNYEAQ. The CDR3 covers 13 residues. This CDR3 is CASSRARGEKLFF. CDR3 DNA, as far as it was read: TGTGCCAGCAGCAGGGCCCGAGGTGAAAAA.